Presented here are 10 T cell receptor beta chains from one specimen sequenced in a study of PD-1 blockade in classical Hodgkin lymphoma. Generated by immunoSEQ multiplex PCR, the TCRdb table keeps only in-frame clones and is missing some. The sample yields 7,300 or so clones, more than 60% seen once. Each patient's relapse followed autologous stem cell transplantation, and brentuximab vedotin exposure varied. Sample: peripheral blood mononuclear cells (PBMCs), taken at baseline. Receptors originate from a human donor with classical Hodgkin lymphoma.

The chain carries TRBV9 and TRBJ2-7; D is possibly TRBD2 (6 bases). CDR1 and CDR2 from the germline V gene are SGDLS and YYNGEE. The germline V and J ends were trimmed by 3 bases and 5 bases, with 18 bases remaining between them. This CDR3 has 15 amino acids. The CDR3 DNA is TGTGCCAGCAGCGCAGGGAGGACAAATTCCGACGAGCAGTACTTC. Its protein product is CASSAGRTNSDEQYF.

The gene calls are TRBV4-1 and TRBJ2-3; D is perhaps TRBD2 (6 bases). The CDR3 covers 15 residues. Trimming stripped 4 bases from V and 5 bases from J, with 16 bases between. Germline V gene sequence: CDR1 MGHRA, CDR2 YSYEKL. DNA of the CDR3: TGCGCCAGCAGCCCCCGATTTACTAGCCGAGATACGCAGTATTTT. Translating it yields CASSPRFTSRDTQYF.

CDR3 coding DNA: TGTGCCAGCAGAATTCAGATAGCTACACATTCCGACAATGAGCAGTTCTTC. This translates into CASRIQIATHSDNEQFF. This chain joins TRBV21-1 and TRBJ2-1; the table's D call, TRBD2, has no DNA check behind it. TRBV21-1 is given as a pseudogene. The CDR3 contains 17 residues.

In its sample, this clone was seen a few times. The J gene is TRBJ1-2, the V gene TRBV28; TRBD1 aligns across 12 bases. Germline assignment: CDR1 MDHEN and CDR2 SYDVKM. This CDR3 spans 17 amino acids. Trimming took 4 bases from V and 5 from J; bases not matched to a gene: 11. The CDR3 nucleotides are TGTGCCAGCAGTTCTTACCCGGGACAGGGGGCCTGGTATGGCTACACCTTC. As protein: CASSSYPGQGAWYGYTF.

The chain is built from TRBV11-3 and TRBJ2-4; D perhaps matches TRBD2 (6 bases). This CDR3 is 14 amino acids long. V lost 0 bases and J lost 8, with 11 bases in between. The germline V gene encodes CDR1 SGHNT and CDR2 YENEEA. Here the CDR3 DNA reads TGTGCCAGCAGCTTAGACGGGGGTTTAGACATTCAGTACTTC. This codes for CASSLDGGLDIQYF.

The chain is built from TRBV7-9 and TRBJ1-2; D is uncertain. Per the germline V gene, CDR1 is SEHNR and CDR2 is FQNEAQ (reference sequence). The CDR3 has 15 amino acids. Between the trimmed V and J ends, which lost 5 bases and 4 bases, there was a span of 17 bases. The DNA for the CDR3 is TGTGCCAGCAGCCCCTGGAGGGAAGAGAGCTATGGCTACACCTTC. Residues: CASSPWREESYGYTF.

The rearrangement joins TRBV13 to TRBJ2-1; D gene unclear. V lost 6 bases and J lost 5, with 5 bases in between. Germline V CDR1 and CDR2: PRHDT, FYEKMQ (reference sequence). This CDR3 comprises 11 residues. The CDR3 DNA is TGTGCCAGCAGTCGCAACAATGAGCAGTTCTTC. Translation: CASSRNNEQFF.

This chain connects TRBV21-1 to TRBJ1-4. TRBV21-1 counts as a pseudogene. There are 16 residues in the CDR3. The CDR3 DNA sequence: TGTGCCAGCAGCAAAGGAAGTCCGGCAACTAATGAAAAACTGTTTTTT. It encodes CASSKGSPATNEKLFF.

This clone has just a few counts. The chain is built from TRBV18 and TRBJ1-2; possibly TRBD1 for D (6 bases). In germline, CDR1 is KGHSH, CDR2 LQKENI. The CDR3 is 14 residues long. The ends were cut back, 2 bases at V and 4 bases at J, with 11 bases in the middle. In nucleotides, the CDR3 is TGTGCCAGCTCACCAGACAGGCCCAGCTATGGCTACACCTTC. As protein: CASSPDRPSYGYTF.

In its sample, this clone was seen once. In DNA, the CDR3 is TGTGCCAGCATCAACGGAGGATTGACTGAAGCTTTCTTT. The encoded protein is CASINGGLTEAFF. The rearrangement uses TRBV6-5 and TRBJ1-1; D is ambiguous. CDR1 is MNHEY, CDR2 SVGAGI, per germline. V was shortened by 7 bases and J by 5 bases, with 14 bases between the two germline ends. The CDR3 has 13 amino acids.